This entry lists 7 T cell receptor beta chains sequenced from one sample in a study of tumour-infiltrating T cells in Burkitt lymphoma. Here immunoSEQ multiplex PCR was the method, and the copy in TCRdb shows in-frame clones only, minus some. The data show more than 45,000 clones, approximately 31% seen once. Sequencing used tumor tissue. These receptors all come from a human donor with Burkitt lymphoma.

The chain uses TRBV27 and TRBJ2-1, with 7 positions matching TRBD1. Per germline, CDR1 MNHEY and CDR2 SMNVEV (reference sequence). CDR3 length: 16 amino acids. The V segment lost 5 bases and the J segment 6 bases; nucleotides outside the gene matches: 13. CDR3 nucleotide sequence: TGTGCCAGCAGTCCCCCTTCCCAGACAGGGATCAATGAGCAGTTCTTC. Its protein is CASSPPSQTGINEQFF.

The CDR3 DNA follows: TGTGCCAGCAGCTTGGCAGGCTATGACAACACTGAAGCTTTCTTT. Residues: CASSLAGYDNTEAFF. This sequence joins TRBV5-6 and TRBJ1-1; no clear D. Germline CDR1 is SGHDT and CDR2 is YYEEEE. CDR3 length: 15 residues. V lost 0 bases, J lost 2 bases, and 11 bases lay in between.

This clone was counted between two and nine times. This chain connects TRBV7-9 to TRBJ2-6; no definite D call. The CDR3 spans 14 residues. Trimming shortened V by 6 bases and J by 4 bases, and 10 bases separated the two germline ends. In germline, CDR1 is SEHNR, CDR2 FQNEAQ (reference sequence). This CDR3 reads CASSLNVGANVLTF. The DNA for the CDR3 is TGTGCCAGCAGTCTGAACGTCGGGGCCAACGTCCTGACTTTC. Complete variable domain (other parts from reference TRBV7-9 and TRBJ2-6): DTGVSQNPRHKITKRGQNVTFRCDPISEHNRLYWYRQTLGQGPEFLTYFQNEAQLEKSRLLSDRFSAERPKGSFSTLEIQRTEQGDSAMYLCASSLNVGANVLTFGAGSRLTVL.

This chain uses TRBV4-1 with TRBJ2-1; D gene ambiguous. The ends were cut back, 2 bases at V and 0 bases at J, with 11 bases in the middle. The CDR3 spans 16 residues. CDR1 MGHRA and CDR2 YSYEKL come from the germline V gene. CDR3 residues: CASSQPGRGSYNEQFF. The CDR3, as DNA: TGCGCCAGCAGCCAACCCGGACGAGGCTCCTACAATGAGCAGTTCTTC.

The V call is TRBV5-8, the J call TRBJ2-5; D gene ambiguous. The CDR3 has 13 amino acids. V was shortened by 4 bases and J by 3 bases, with 10 bases between the two germline ends. Germline loops: CDR1 SGHTS, CDR2 YDEGEE. The CDR3 sequence: CASSPGQKETQYF. The DNA of the CDR3 is TGTGCCAGCAGCCCGGGCCAGAAAGAGACCCAGTACTTC.

This clone was seen only a few times. The chain is built from TRBV5-6 and TRBJ1-6; no reliable D call. There are 13 residues in the CDR3. Trimming took 0 bases from V and 9 from J, leaving 7 bases between them. Per the germline V gene, CDR1 is SGHDT and CDR2 is YYEEEE. CDR3 sequence: CASSLVVLSPLHF. For the CDR3, the DNA is TGTGCCAGCAGCTTGGTCGTGCTTTCACCCCTCCACTTT.

V is TRBV15 and J is TRBJ1-4, with D possibly being TRBD1 (5 bases). Germline V CDR1 and CDR2: LNHNV, YYDKDF (reference sequence). V was clipped by 5 bases and J by 1 base, with 17 bases between them. The CDR3 is 17 amino acids. CDR3 sequence (DNA): TGTGCCACCAGCCGATTGATCGGGGCGGTAACTAATGAAAAACTGTTTTTT. Residues: CATSRLIGAVTNEKLFF.